This record looks at one T cell receptor beta chain sequence and its context. The data originate from a study of blood T cell repertoires in COVID-19. Study as a whole: The United States, Italy and Spain provided the acute and convalescent COVID-19 samples. The analysed material was cDNA or gDNA that came from T cells, B-cell-depleted T cells, or PBMCs.

From germline, CDR1 is SGHVS and CDR2 FNYEAQ. The CDR3 consists of 16 residues. J gave up 2 bases and V 5 bases, and 3 bases lay outside the gene matches. Seattle-derived patients entered the study during active infection and were followed longitudinally. In the study's own analysis: Reference gene primer amplification in the assay estimated nucleated cell counts. Generated by immunoSEQ multiplex PCR, the TCRdb table keeps only in-frame clones and is missing some. Clone size and the V and J calls come from that table; the DNA yielded D and trimming. The data hold about 170,000 clones, with roughly 88% observed a single time.

Sequencing was performed on peripheral blood. This receptor was obtained from a man aged 18 to 29 with COVID-19, enrolled during active disease. The chain carries TRBV7-6 and TRBJ2-7; 16 bases match TRBD2. The DNA for the CDR3 is TGTGCCAGCAGCCCGGGACTAGCGGGAGGGCCCTACGAGCAGTACTTC. Its translation: CASSPGLAGGPYEQYF.